This T cell receptor beta chain was identified in a study of shared T cell receptors in the human thymus (TCRdb year 2021). With respect to the entire study: The study investigated the way shared, self-reactive T-cell receptor alpha chains are produced in the human thymus.

The CDR3 runs 15 residues from the cysteine to the phenylalanine. The entry retains the CDR3 DNA only, 45 bases that are in frame from base 1. From a lookup of the germline V gene, CDR1 and CDR2 are MDHEN and SYDVKM. V lost 5 bases and J lost 4 bases; the stretch between them is 18 bases long. Libraries were prepared through the immunoSEQ multiplex PCR assay. Drawn from immuneACCESS, this table holds only the in-frame rearrangements with V and J called that TCRdb kept. Clones are partly lost; checked studies trace under half to an unresolved V gene and leave the rest unexplained. This sample is represented by under 450,000 clones; more than 85% of them were singletons. Jointly, the top ten make up around 0.018% of the sample. Points on this clone: Its antigen specificity is not known. Base qualities are not at hand, and no much larger clone is one base apart.

Recombination linked TRBV28 to TRBJ2-7, with no confident D gene call. Source material: thymocytes. This receptor was obtained from a human donor. This receptor has the CDR3 CASSPSMSSSYEQYF. The DNA sequence is as follows: TGTGCCAGCAGTCCCTCCATGTCTTCTTCTTACGAGCAGTACTTC.